One sample yielded the 27 T cell receptor beta chains listed below, sequenced in a study of blood T cell repertoires in COVID-19 (dated by TCRdb to the early 2020s). Libraries were constructed by the immunoSEQ multiplex PCR assay. In TCRdb, the immuneACCESS table is reduced to in-frame sequences with V and J assigned. These tables do not hold every clone; where another copy was compared, an unresolved V gene accounts for under half, and the others remain unexplained. The sample records about 90,000 clones, around four fifths of which are singletons. Nearly 3.5% of the sample is taken by the ten largest. The sample consisted of peripheral blood. These receptors came from a man over 45 with acute or convalescent COVID-19.

This clone appeared once. The rearrangement links TRBV9 to TRBJ1-4; the match to TRBD1 covers 8 bases. J was trimmed by 0 bases and V by 3 bases; bases with no gene match: 10. Germline lookup yields CDR1 SGDLS and CDR2 YYNGEE. The CDR3 has 18 amino acids. CDR3 sequence reads: CASSGYGTGDSTNEKLFF. CDR3 nucleotides: TGTGCCAGCAGCGGATACGGGACAGGAGACTCAACTAATGAAAAACTGTTTTTT.

As to this clone: In the same sample, other DNA sequences code for this CDR3. This chain connects TRBV9 to TRBJ1-3; D perhaps matches TRBD1 (6 bases). V was cut by 0 bases and J by 4 bases, with 11 bases left in between. The CDR3 spans 15 residues. CDR1 and CDR2 (germline): SGDLS, YYNGEE. CDR3 loop: CASSVGQGSGNTIYF. DNA of the CDR3: TGTGCCAGCAGCGTAGGGCAGGGGAGCGGAAACACCATATATTTT.

The V call is TRBV7-9, the J call TRBJ2-3; the match to TRBD2 covers 8 bases. Trimming removed 3 bases from V and 4 bases from J; junction bases left unmatched: 6. Germline-derived CDR1 and CDR2 are SEHNR and FQNEAQ (reference sequence). CDR3 size: 15 residues. The CDR3 sequence is CASSLISGVSDTQYF. In DNA, the CDR3 is TGTGCCAGCAGCTTGATTAGCGGGGTTTCAGATACGCAGTATTTT. The full variable domain, in which reference TRBV7-9 and TRBJ2-3 provide the parts outside the CDR3, is DTGVSQNPRHKITKRGQNVTFRCDPISEHNRLYWYRQTLGQGPEFLTYFQNEAQLEKSRLLSDRFSAERPKGSFSTLEIQRTEQGDSAMYLCASSLISGVSDTQYFGPGTRLTVL.

The chain joins TRBV5-6 to TRBJ2-3, with D tentatively TRBD1 (5 bases). The CDR3 extends over 13 amino acids. Trimming removed 4 bases from V and 1 base from J, with 7 bases in between. Germline V gives CDR1 SGHDT, CDR2 YYEEEE. The CDR3 bases are TGTGCCAGCAGCCAGGGTGGCACAGATACGCAGTATTTT. Translated: CASSQGGTDTQYF.

The V call is TRBV7-2, the J call TRBJ1-5; D is uncertain. From germline, CDR1 is SGHTA and CDR2 FQGNSA. The V and J ends lost 1 base and 0 bases respectively, with 7 bases between them. The CDR3 totals 15 residues. CDR3 protein: CASSLVLSSNQPQHF. CDR3 bases: TGTGCCAGCAGCTTAGTATTGAGTAGCAATCAGCCCCAGCATTTT.

CDR3 residues: CASSPRQGYEQYF. In nucleotides, the CDR3 is TGTGCCAGCAGTCCGAGACAGGGTTACGAGCAGTACTTC. The rearrangement uses TRBV27 and TRBJ2-7; 7 bases map to TRBD1. CDR1 and CDR2 (germline): MNHEY, SMNVEV (reference sequence). V shed 5 bases, J shed 4 bases, and the junction held 5 bases outside the gene matches. This CDR3 spans 13 amino acids.

In this sample, this clone turned up once. This chain links TRBV6-5 with TRBJ2-7, with 11 positions matching TRBD1. Germline values: CDR1 MNHEY, CDR2 SVGAGI. The CDR3 has 15 amino acids. The V gene end was trimmed by 4 bases and the J gene end by 1 base; junction bases not matched to a gene: 3. CDR3 loop: CASSSGTGGSYEQYF. The CDR3 bases are TGTGCCAGCAGTTCGGGGACAGGGGGGTCCTACGAGCAGTACTTC.

V and J are TRBV19 and TRBJ2-7, with D unclear. Trimming pared 4 bases from V and 5 bases from J, leaving 12 bases between. The CDR3 extends over 13 amino acids. Germline-derived CDR1 and CDR2 are LNHDA and SQIVND (reference sequence). CDR3 bases: TGTGCCAGTAGTACTACTTCTAAGAACGAGCAGTACTTC. Amino acids: CASSTTSKNEQYF.

The chain is built from TRBV5-1 and TRBJ2-7; no clear D gene. The CDR3 is made up of 12 amino acids. With 3 bases removed from V and 11 bases from J, the gap between germline ends came to 15 bases. CDR1 is SGHRS, CDR2 YFSETQ, per germline. CDR3 region: CASSSDTANKYF. DNA of the CDR3: TGCGCCAGCAGCTCCGACACGGCTAATAAGTACTTC.

The V gene is TRBV9, the J gene TRBJ2-2, with D perhaps TRBD2 (6 bases). The V end was cut by 1 base, the J end by 5 bases, with 12 bases between. Germline loops: CDR1 SGDLS, CDR2 YYNGEE. This CDR3 contains 15 residues. Here the CDR3 reads CASSVPGVGTGELFF. The CDR3 bases are TGTGCCAGCAGCGTACCGGGAGTTGGAACCGGGGAGCTGTTTTTT.

This clone was found a few times. This chain connects TRBV6-2 or TRBV6-3 to TRBJ1-5; no clear D. This CDR3 comprises 13 residues. Between the trimmed V and J ends, which lost 7 bases and 2 bases, there was a span of 9 bases. The germline CDR1 and CDR2 sequences are MNHEY and SVGEGT. The DNA of the CDR3 is TGTGCCAGCACCCCGGCAGGCAATCAGCCCCAGCATTTT. It translates to CASTPAGNQPQHF.

The chain recombines TRBV10-3 with TRBJ2-3; 13 bases map to TRBD2. Germline V gene sequence: CDR1 ENHRY, CDR2 SYGVKD. V lost 6 bases, J lost 2 bases, and 11 bases stayed unmatched. The CDR3 contains 18 residues. The CDR3 is CAIRATSGGALVTDTQYF. The CDR3 region has the DNA TGTGCCATCAGGGCAACTAGCGGGGGGGCTTTGGTCACAGATACGCAGTATTTT.

This rearrangement joins TRBV3-1 (or the pseudogene TRBV3-2) to TRBJ1-1, with 8 bases identical to TRBD1. This CDR3 is 17 amino acids long. V shed 1 base, J shed 1 base, and the junction held 8 bases outside the gene matches. Per the germline V gene, CDR1 is LGHDT and CDR2 is YNNKEL (reference sequence). DNA for the CDR3: TGTGCCAGCAGCCAAGGCCAGGGGGCGCCGGGGAACACTGAAGCTTTCTTT. The encoded protein is CASSQGQGAPGNTEAFF.

J is TRBJ2-3 and V is TRBV7-2; 13 bases map to TRBD2. This CDR3 contains 16 residues. With 4 bases clipped from V and 6 bases from J, the junction kept 7 bases outside the gene matches. Germline V lookup: CDR1 SGHTA, CDR2 FQGNSA. CDR3: CASSSGLAGPRDTQYF. The CDR3 nucleotides read TGTGCCAGCAGCTCGGGACTAGCGGGGCCCCGGGATACGCAGTATTTT.

This clone was seen only once. This chain links TRBV3-1 (or the pseudogene TRBV3-2) with TRBJ2-7; 15 bases map to TRBD2. CDR1 LGHDT and CDR2 YNNKEL come from the germline V gene (reference sequence). The V and J ends lost 1 base and 7 bases, in that order; junction bases with no gene match: 5. This CDR3 is 16 amino acids long. CDR3: CASSQGRGLAGGEQYF. The DNA for the CDR3 is TGTGCCAGCAGCCAAGGCCGGGGACTAGCGGGAGGAGAGCAGTACTTC.

The chain recombines TRBV12-5 with TRBJ2-7; a weak D match, TRBD1 (6 bases). The germline gives CDR1 LGHNT, CDR2 FRNRAP. The ends were cut back, 5 bases at V and 6 bases at J, with 20 bases in the middle. The CDR3 totals 15 residues. CDR3 amino acids: CASGPRVGAHGEQYF. The CDR3 coding sequence is TGTGCTAGTGGTCCCCGGGTGGGGGCCCACGGCGAGCAGTACTTC.

The V call is TRBV7-9, the J call TRBJ2-3, with D maybe TRBD2 (5 bases). V dropped 10 bases and J dropped 2 bases, with 13 bases sitting between them. This CDR3 has 13 residues. CDR1 is SEHNR, CDR2 FQNEAQ, per germline (reference sequence). The chain's CDR3 is CAIPAGLTDTQYF. The DNA of the CDR3 is TGTGCCATCCCGGCGGGCCTCACAGATACGCAGTATTTT.

The chain joins TRBV15 to TRBJ2-7; 11 bases are shared with TRBD2. In germline, CDR1 is LNHNV, CDR2 YYDKDF (reference sequence). J was trimmed by 6 bases and V by 0 bases; bases with no gene match: 4. CDR3 length: 15 amino acids. Here the CDR3 DNA reads TGTGCCACCAGCAGAGATTCGACTAGCGGGACCGAGCAGTACTTC. It translates to CATSRDSTSGTEQYF.

The V gene is TRBV11-2, the J gene TRBJ2-1, with 11 bases fitting TRBD1. The CDR3 covers 16 residues. J was trimmed by 4 bases and V by 5 bases; bases with no gene match: 7. Germline V CDR1 and CDR2: SGHAT, FQNNGV. The CDR3 DNA is TGTGCCAGCAGCGTAAGATGGGACAGGGGGTACAATGAGCAGTTCTTC. Its translation: CASSVRWDRGYNEQFF.

The chain recombines TRBV9 with TRBJ2-5; the match to TRBD2 covers 8 bases. The germline gives CDR1 SGDLS, CDR2 YYNGEE. Trimming at V came to 2 bases and at J to 3 bases, leaving 0 bases not matched to a gene. The CDR3 contains 13 residues. The CDR3: CASSVSGKETQYF. In nucleotides, the CDR3 is TGTGCCAGCAGCGTTAGCGGGAAAGAGACCCAGTACTTC. The whole variable domain, remainder taken from reference TRBV9 and TRBJ2-5, is DSGVTQTPKHLITATGQRVTLRCSPRSGDLSVYWYQQSLDQGLQFLIQYYNGEERAKGNILERFSAQQFPDLHSELNLSSLELGDSALYFCASSVSGKETQYFGPGTRLLVL.

V and J are TRBV30 and TRBJ1-6; maybe TRBD1 (6 bases). V lost 0 bases to trimming and J lost 5 bases, with 17 bases between them. The CDR3 length is 17 residues. CDR1 is GTSNPN, CDR2 SVGIG, per germline (reference sequence). The CDR3 here is CAWSVHFGQTDNSPLHF. CDR3 nucleotides: TGTGCCTGGAGTGTACACTTCGGACAGACAGATAATTCACCCCTCCACTTT.

The chain is built from TRBV6-4 and TRBJ2-3; D is undetermined. The CDR3 is 13 residues long. Germline V CDR1 and CDR2: MRHNA, SNTAGT. Between the trimmed V and J ends, which lost 2 bases and 0 bases, there was a span of 3 bases. The CDR3 sequence: CASSDQSTDTQYF. CDR3 coding DNA: TGTGCCAGCAGTGACCAGAGCACAGATACGCAGTATTTT.

V is TRBV6-2 or TRBV6-3 and J is TRBJ1-1; D gene uncertain. Germline CDR1 reads MNHEY; CDR2 reads SVGEGT. Trimming shortened V by 5 bases and J by 4 bases, and 11 bases separated the two germline ends. This CDR3 is built from 13 residues. This CDR3 is CASSTYPGTEAFF. The CDR3 DNA follows: TGTGCCAGCAGTACATACCCGGGCACTGAAGCTTTCTTT.

The chain combines TRBV30 with TRBJ1-5; D gene ambiguous. The germline V gene has CDR1 GTSNPN and CDR2 SVGIG (reference sequence). This CDR3 region has 13 residues. V lost 5 bases and J lost 5, with 13 bases in between. This CDR3 is CAWGPGFDQPQHF. CDR3 in DNA: TGTGCCTGGGGCCCAGGATTCGATCAGCCCCAGCATTTT.

This chain uses TRBV6-2 or TRBV6-3 with TRBJ2-1; TRBD2 aligns across 9 bases. The germline V gene has CDR1 MNHEY and CDR2 SVGEGT. CDR3 size: 15 residues. V was pared by 6 bases and J by 6 bases, with 9 bases of the junction left unmatched. Here the CDR3 DNA reads TGTGCCAGCAGCCGGCCGGGACTAGCTCCCAATGAGCAGTTCTTC. Protein sequence: CASSRPGLAPNEQFF.

This clone has only one observation. The gene calls are TRBV5-6 and TRBJ1-2, with 7 bases aligning to TRBD1. Germline assignment: CDR1 SGHDT and CDR2 YYEEEE. Trimming at V came to 5 bases and at J to 3 bases, leaving 7 bases not matched to a gene. The CDR3 is 14 residues long. CDR3 DNA: TGTGCCAGCAGTCCCAGGGGGACGGACTATGGCTACACCTTC. Its translation: CASSPRGTDYGYTF.

CDR3 sequence reads: CASSSRRGENNEQFF. The CDR3, as DNA: TGTGCCAGCAGCTCCCGCAGGGGGGAAAACAATGAGCAGTTCTTC. The chain is built from TRBV11-3 and TRBJ2-1; TRBD1 might be the D (7 bases). CDR1 and CDR2 from the germline V gene are SGHNT and YENEEA. The CDR3 extends over 15 amino acids. V lost 4 bases and J 5 bases, leaving 15 bases between the germline ends.